These T cell receptor beta chains were read from a single sample in a study of blood T cell repertoires in COVID-19. TCRdb's copy holds only in-frame clones and misses some; the assay was immunoSEQ multiplex PCR. Of about 160,000 clones in the sample, roughly four fifths were seen once. The sequencing input was peripheral blood. Receptor source: a human donor in a cohort sampled during active COVID-19. The CDR3 runs from the conserved cysteine through the conserved F or W. Fields, in order: V gene, D gene, J gene, clone size, CDR3 protein, CDR3 DNA. The D gene is left open where the match is weak. Size is stated for part of the rows, as once, few or many counts, or as a class when the clone is expanded.

TRBV9	TRBD2	TRBJ2-3	-	CASSFSGSADTQYF	TGTGCCAGCAGCTTTAGCGGGAGTGCAGATACGCAGTATTTT
TRBV3-1/TRBV3-2	TRBD1	TRBJ1-4	once	CASSQYRYRTGTGKLFF	TGTGCCAGCAGCCAATATCGGTACCGGACAGGGACAGGAAAACTGTTTTTT
TRBV27	-	TRBJ2-6	-	CASSWRADTSGANVLTF	TGTGCCAGCAGTTGGAGGGCGGATACCTCTGGGGCCAACGTCCTGACTTTC
TRBV5-1	-	TRBJ2-7	-	CASSFEFRGTYEQYF	TGCGCCAGCAGCTTTGAGTTTAGGGGGACCTACGAGCAGTACTTC
TRBV7-2	-	TRBJ1-5	few	CASSLIISNQPQHF	TGTGCCAGCAGCCTAATTATTAGCAATCAGCCCCAGCATTTT
TRBV9	TRBD1	TRBJ1-1	-	CASSGGTGSSLGTEAFF	TGTGCCAGCAGCGGGGGGACAGGGTCGTCCCTCGGCACTGAAGCTTTCTTT
TRBV4-3	-	TRBJ2-7	-	CASSQVVGAYEQYF	TGCGCCAGCAGCCAAGTAGTCGGGGCCTACGAGCAGTACTTC
TRBV27	TRBD1	TRBJ1-2	-	CATSKGGLPYGYTF	TGTGCCACCTCGAAAGGGGGCCTTCCCTATGGCTACACCTTC
TRBV7-8	-	TRBJ1-4	-	CASSLGGGIDEKLFF	TGTGCCAGCAGCCTAGGGGGGGGGATAGATGAAAAACTGTTTTTT
TRBV27	TRBD1	TRBJ2-1	-	CASEPYGTGGSYNEQFF	TGTGCCAGCGAACCCTACGGGACAGGGGGTTCCTACAATGAGCAGTTCTTC
TRBV5-1	TRBD2	TRBJ2-5	-	CASSSSQLAEETQYF	TGCGCCAGCAGCTCGTCACAACTAGCGGAAGAGACCCAGTACTTC
TRBV7-9	-	TRBJ1-6	-	CASSRGGLKNSPLHF	TGTGCCAGCAGCCGGGGGGGACTTAAGAATTCACCCCTCCACTTT